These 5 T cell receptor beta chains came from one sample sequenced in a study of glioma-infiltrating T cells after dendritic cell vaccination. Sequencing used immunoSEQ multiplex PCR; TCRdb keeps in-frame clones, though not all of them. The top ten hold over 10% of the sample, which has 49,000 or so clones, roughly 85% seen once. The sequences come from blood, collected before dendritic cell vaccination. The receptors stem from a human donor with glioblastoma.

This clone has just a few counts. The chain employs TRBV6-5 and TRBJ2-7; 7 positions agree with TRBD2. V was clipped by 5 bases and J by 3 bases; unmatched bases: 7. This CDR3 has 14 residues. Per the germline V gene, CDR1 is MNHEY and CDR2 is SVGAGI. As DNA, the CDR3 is TGTGCCAGCAGTAGTAGCGGGCGGAGCTACGAGCAGTACTTC. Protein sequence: CASSSSGRSYEQYF.

The CDR3 here is CANSFRDNQETQYF. The CDR3 nucleotides read TGTGCCAACTCTTTCCGGGACAACCAAGAGACCCAGTACTTC. The V gene is TRBV6-1, the J gene TRBJ2-5; possibly TRBD1 for D (6 bases). The CDR3 is 14 residues long. Germline V gene data show CDR1 as MNHNS and CDR2 as SASEGT. V was cut by 10 bases and J by 0 bases, with 15 bases left in between.

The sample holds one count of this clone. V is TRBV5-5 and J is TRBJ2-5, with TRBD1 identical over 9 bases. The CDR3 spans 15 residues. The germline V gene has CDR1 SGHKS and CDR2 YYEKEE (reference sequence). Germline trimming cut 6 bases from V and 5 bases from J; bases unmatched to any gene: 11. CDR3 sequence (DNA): TGTGCCAGCACCCTAGGGATGACAGGGGGGGAGACCCAGTACTTC. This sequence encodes CASTLGMTGGETQYF.

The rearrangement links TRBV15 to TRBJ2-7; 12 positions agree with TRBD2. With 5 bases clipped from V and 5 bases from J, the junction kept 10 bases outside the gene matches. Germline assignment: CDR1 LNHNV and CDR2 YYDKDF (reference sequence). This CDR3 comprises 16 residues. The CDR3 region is CATSPQGASGGDEQYF. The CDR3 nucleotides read TGTGCCACCAGCCCCCAGGGGGCTAGCGGGGGGGACGAGCAGTACTTC.

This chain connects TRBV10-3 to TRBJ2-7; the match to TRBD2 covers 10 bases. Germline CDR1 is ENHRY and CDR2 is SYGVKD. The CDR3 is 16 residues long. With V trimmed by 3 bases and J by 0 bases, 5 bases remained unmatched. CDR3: CAISDELAGPSYEQYF. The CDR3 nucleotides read TGTGCCATCAGTGATGAACTAGCGGGGCCCTCCTACGAGCAGTACTTC.